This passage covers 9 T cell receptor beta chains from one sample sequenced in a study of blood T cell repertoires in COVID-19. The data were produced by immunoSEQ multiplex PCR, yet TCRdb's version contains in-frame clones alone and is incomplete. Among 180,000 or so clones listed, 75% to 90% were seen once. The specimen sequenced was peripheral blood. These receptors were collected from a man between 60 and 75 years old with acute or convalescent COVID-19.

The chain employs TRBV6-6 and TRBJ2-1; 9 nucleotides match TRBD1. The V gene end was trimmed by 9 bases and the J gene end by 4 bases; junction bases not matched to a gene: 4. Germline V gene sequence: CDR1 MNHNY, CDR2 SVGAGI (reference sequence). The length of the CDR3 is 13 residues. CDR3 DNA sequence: TGTGCCAGTGCGACAGGGGGTTACAATGAGCAGTTCTTC. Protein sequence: CASATGGYNEQFF.

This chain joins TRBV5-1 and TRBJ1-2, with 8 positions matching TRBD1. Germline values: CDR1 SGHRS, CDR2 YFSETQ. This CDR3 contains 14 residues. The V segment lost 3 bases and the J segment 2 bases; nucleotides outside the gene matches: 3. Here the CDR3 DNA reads TGCGCCAGCAGCTCCACAGGGGGGAACTATGGCTACACCTTC. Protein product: CASSSTGGNYGYTF.

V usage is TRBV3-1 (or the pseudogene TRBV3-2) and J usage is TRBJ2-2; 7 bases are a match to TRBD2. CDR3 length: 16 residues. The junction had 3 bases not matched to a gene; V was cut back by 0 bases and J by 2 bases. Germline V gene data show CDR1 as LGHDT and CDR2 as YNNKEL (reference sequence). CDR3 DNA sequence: TGTGCCAGCAGCCAAGACAGACTAGCAAACACCGGGGAGCTGTTTTTT. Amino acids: CASSQDRLANTGELFF.

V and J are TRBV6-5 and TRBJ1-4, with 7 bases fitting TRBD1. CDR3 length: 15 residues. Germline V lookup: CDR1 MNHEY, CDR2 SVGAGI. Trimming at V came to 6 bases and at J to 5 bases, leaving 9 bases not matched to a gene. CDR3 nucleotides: TGTGCCAGCAGCGAGGAGGGGGCGCGCAATGAAAAACTGTTTTTT. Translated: CASSEEGARNEKLFF.

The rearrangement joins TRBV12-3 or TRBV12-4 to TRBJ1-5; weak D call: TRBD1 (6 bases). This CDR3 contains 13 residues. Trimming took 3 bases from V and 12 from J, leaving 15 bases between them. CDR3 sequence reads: CASSLELGHSQHF. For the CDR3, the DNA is TGTGCCAGCAGTTTGGAGCTGGGACATAGCCAGCATTTT.

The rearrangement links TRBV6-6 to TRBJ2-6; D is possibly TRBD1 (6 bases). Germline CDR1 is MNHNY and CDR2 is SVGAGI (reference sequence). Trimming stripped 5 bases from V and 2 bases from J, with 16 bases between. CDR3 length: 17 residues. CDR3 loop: CASSPQGTLTGANVLTF. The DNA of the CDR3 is TGTGCCAGCAGTCCACAGGGTACGCTAACTGGGGCCAACGTCCTGACTTTC.

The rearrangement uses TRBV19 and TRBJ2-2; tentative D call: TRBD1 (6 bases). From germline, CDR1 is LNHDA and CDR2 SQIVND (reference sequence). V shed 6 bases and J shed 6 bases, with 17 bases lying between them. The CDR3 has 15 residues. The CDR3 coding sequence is TGTGCCAGTAGCCCGGGTAGGGGGAAACCCGGGGAGCTGTTTTTT. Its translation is CASSPGRGKPGELFF. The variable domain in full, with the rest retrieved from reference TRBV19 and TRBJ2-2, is DGGITQSPKYLFRKEGQNVTLSCEQNLNHDAMYWYRQDPGQGLRLIYYSQIVNDFQKGDIAEGYSVSREKKESFPLTVTSAQKNPTAFYLCASSPGRGKPGELFFGEGSRLTVL.

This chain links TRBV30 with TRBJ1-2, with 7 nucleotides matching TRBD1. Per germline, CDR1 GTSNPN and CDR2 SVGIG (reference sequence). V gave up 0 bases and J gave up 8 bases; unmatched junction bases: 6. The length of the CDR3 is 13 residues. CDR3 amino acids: CAWSVRGTEGYTF. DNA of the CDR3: TGTGCCTGGAGTGTACGAGGGACAGAAGGCTACACCTTC.

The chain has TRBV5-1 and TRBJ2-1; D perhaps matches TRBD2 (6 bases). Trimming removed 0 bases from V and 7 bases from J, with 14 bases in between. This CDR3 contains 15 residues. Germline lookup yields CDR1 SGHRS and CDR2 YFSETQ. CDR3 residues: CASSLGLAIRNEQFF. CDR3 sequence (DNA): TGCGCCAGCAGCTTGGGGCTAGCGATTAGGAATGAGCAGTTCTTC.